A single sample gave rise to the 8 T cell receptor beta chains below, sequenced in a study of T cell repertoires in cytomegalovirus infection. TCRdb re-derived calls from the reads in MiXCR, one entry per CDR3 protein. The sample holds roughly 920,000 distinct CDR3 sequences, around 30% seen once. Their antigens are not known. The source was cultured CD8+ T cells from PBMCs, collected from culture after CMV antigen stimulation. The source of these receptors is a human donor in good health (CMV status not recorded). Some clones in this sample may be carry-over from other donors' samples.

This chain links TRBV4-1 with TRBJ1-1, with TRBD1 as a possible D gene (5 bases). V was cut by 3 bases and J by 3 bases, with 8 bases left in between. Germline V gives CDR1 MGHRA, CDR2 YSYEKL. There are 13 residues in the CDR3. CDR3 in DNA: TGCGCCAGCAGCCATGCAGGGCACACTGAAGCTTTCTTT. Residues: CASSHAGHTEAFF.

V and J are TRBV10-1 and TRBJ2-1; D gene unclear. From germline, CDR1 is WNHNN and CDR2 SYGVQD (reference sequence). V lost 2 bases to trimming and J lost 5 bases, with 10 bases between them. The CDR3 length is 14 residues. This CDR3 reads CASSEGRANNEQFF. The CDR3, as DNA: TGCGCCAGCAGTGAGGGTAGGGCCAACAATGAGCAGTTCTTC.

With regard to this clonotype: The junction and the germline gene differ at one end; a read error may be behind it. The V gene is TRBV9, the J gene TRBJ2-2; possibly TRBD1 or TRBD2 for D (5 bases each). Germline assignment: CDR1 SGDLS and CDR2 YYNGEE. The CDR3 extends over 17 amino acids. CDR3 region: CASSVARQGANTGEPFF. CDR3 in DNA: TGTGCCAGCAGCGTAGCTCGGCAGGGCGCGAACACCGGGGAGCCGTTTTTT.

J is TRBJ1-5 and V is TRBV6-6; D is perhaps TRBD1 (6 bases). V lost 5 bases to trimming and J lost 3 bases, with 17 bases between them. CDR1 and CDR2 from the germline V gene are MNHNY and SVGAGI (reference sequence). This CDR3 spans 16 amino acids. As DNA, the CDR3 is TGTGCCAGCAGTGGGGAGGGGACATGGGACAATCAGCCCCAGCATTTT. This encodes CASSGEGTWDNQPQHF.

This clonotype appeared many times. This chain uses TRBV27 with TRBJ1-3; no definite D call. V lost 9 bases, J lost 4 bases, and 7 bases lay in between. Looked up from germline, CDR1 is MNHEY and CDR2 is SMNVEV (reference sequence). This CDR3 is built from 11 residues. The CDR3 is CASRTGNTIYF. The CDR3 nucleotides are TGTGCCAGTAGGACGGGAAACACCATATATTTT.

The gene calls are TRBV19 and TRBJ1-4, with unresolved D. V was trimmed by 8 bases and J by 3 bases, leaving 10 bases between them. The CDR3 consists of 13 residues. Germline V gene lookup returns CDR1 LNHDA and CDR2 SQIVND (reference sequence). CDR3 sequence (DNA): TGTGCCAGTGGTTACGGATCTAATGAAAAACTGTTTTTT. Encoded protein: CASGYGSNEKLFF.

This clonotype was detected only a few times. The rearrangement joins TRBV12-5 to TRBJ1-2, with 7 bases fitting TRBD1. Looked up from germline, CDR1 is LGHNT and CDR2 is FRNRAP. The CDR3 loop spans 15 amino acids. The V segment lost 5 bases and the J segment 5 bases; nucleotides outside the gene matches: 11. The CDR3 nucleotides read TGTGCTAGTGGTCCCGGGACAGATTTTTCTTATGGCTACACCTTC. Translating gives CASGPGTDFSYGYTF. Filled out from reference TRBV12-5 and TRBJ1-2, the complete variable domain reads DARVTQTPRHKVTEMGQEVTMRCQPILGHNTVFWYRQTMMQGLELLAYFRNRAPLDDSGMPKDRFSAEMPDATLATLKIQPSEPRDSAVYFCASGPGTDFSYGYTFGSGTRLTVV.

The chain couples TRBV11-2 to TRBJ2-4; 10 bases are a match to TRBD1. The CDR3 length is 16 residues. The germline gives CDR1 SGHAT, CDR2 FQNNGV. Trimming took 3 bases from V and 2 from J; bases not matched to a gene: 4. This CDR3 reads CASSLGQGISKNIQYF. Here the CDR3 DNA reads TGTGCCAGCAGCTTGGGACAGGGGATCTCCAAAAACATTCAGTACTTC.